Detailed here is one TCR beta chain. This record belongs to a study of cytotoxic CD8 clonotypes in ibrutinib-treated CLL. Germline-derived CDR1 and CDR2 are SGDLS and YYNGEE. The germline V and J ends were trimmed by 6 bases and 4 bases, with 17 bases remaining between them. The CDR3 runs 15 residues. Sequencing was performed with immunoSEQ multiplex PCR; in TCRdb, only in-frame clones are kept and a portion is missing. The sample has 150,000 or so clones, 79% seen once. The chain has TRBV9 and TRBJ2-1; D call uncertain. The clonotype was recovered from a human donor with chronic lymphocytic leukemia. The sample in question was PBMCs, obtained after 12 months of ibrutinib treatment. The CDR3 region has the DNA TGTGCCAGCAACCCCCTGGGTGAACCATACAATGAGCAGTTCTTC. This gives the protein CASNPLGEPYNEQFF.